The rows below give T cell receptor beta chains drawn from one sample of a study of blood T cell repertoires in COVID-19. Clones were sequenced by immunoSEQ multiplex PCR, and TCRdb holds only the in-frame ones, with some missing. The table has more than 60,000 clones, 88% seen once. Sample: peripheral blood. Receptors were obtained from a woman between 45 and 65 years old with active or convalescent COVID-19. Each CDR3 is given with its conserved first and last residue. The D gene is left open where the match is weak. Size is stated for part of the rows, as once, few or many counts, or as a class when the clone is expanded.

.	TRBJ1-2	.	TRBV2	TGTGCCACCCTCCTTTCTCAGACAGAACATGGCTACACCTTC	CATLLSQTEHGYTF
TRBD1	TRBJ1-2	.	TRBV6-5	TGTGCCAGCAGCGGGGGACAGGGGCGAGGCTACACCTTC	CASSGGQGRGYTF
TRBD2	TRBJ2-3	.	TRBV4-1	TGCGCCAGCAGCCAAGAAGAGAGGCGGGAGGAGCGTGCAGATACGCAGTATTTT	CASSQEERREERADTQYF
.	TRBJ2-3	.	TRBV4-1	TGCGCCAGCAGCCAAGAGAGGGGCACAGATACGCAGTATTTT	CASSQERGTDTQYF
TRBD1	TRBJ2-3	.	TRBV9	TGTGCCAGCAGCGTAAGGGGTCCGGACAGGACAGATACGCAGTATTTT	CASSVRGPDRTDTQYF
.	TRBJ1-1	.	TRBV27	.	CASSTSRNTEAFF
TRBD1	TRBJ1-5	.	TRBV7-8	TGTGCCAGCAGCCATCGGACAGGGGACAATCAGCCCCAGCATTTT	CASSHRTGDNQPQHF
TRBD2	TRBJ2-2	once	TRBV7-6	TGTGCCAGCAGCTTAGCCCCGGGACTAGCGGCGAACACCGGGGAGCTGTTTTTT	CASSLAPGLAANTGELFF
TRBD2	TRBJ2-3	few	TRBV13	TGTGCCAGCAGCACAAGGACTAGCGGCACAGATACGCAGTATTTT	CASSTRTSGTDTQYF
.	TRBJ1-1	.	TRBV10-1	TGCGCCAGCATTCTAGCCACTGAAGCTTTCTTT	CASILATEAFF
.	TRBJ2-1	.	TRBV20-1	TGCAGTGCTAGCCACGGGGATAGTAGGTTCTTC	CSASHGDSRFF
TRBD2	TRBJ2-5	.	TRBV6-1	TGTGCCAGCAGTGATGCGCGGGAGAGGCAAGAGACCCAGTACTTC	CASSDARERQETQYF
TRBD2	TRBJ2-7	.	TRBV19	TGTGCCAGTAGTATCGGGAGGGGCTACGAGCAGTACTTC	CASSIGRGYEQYF
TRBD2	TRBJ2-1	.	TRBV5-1	TGCGCCAGCAGCTTGGTGGGAGGGGTCTACAATGAGCAGTTCTTC	CASSLVGGVYNEQFF
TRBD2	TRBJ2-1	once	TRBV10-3	TGTGCCATCGGTGAACTAGCGGGAGGGCGCAATGAGCAGTTCTTC	CAIGELAGGRNEQFF
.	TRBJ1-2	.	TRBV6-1	TGTGCCAGCAGTGATCGGGGCTACACCTTC	CASSDRGYTF
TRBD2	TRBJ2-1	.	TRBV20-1	TGCAGTGCTAGTGTCCTAACTAGCGGGACAAATGAGCAGTTCTTC	CSASVLTSGTNEQFF
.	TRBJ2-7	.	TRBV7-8	TGTGCCAGCAGGGCGACAGCGCCCTACGAGCAGTACTTC	CASRATAPYEQYF
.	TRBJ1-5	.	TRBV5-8	TGTGCCAGCAGCTTAGGAGGGGCTGTTGGCGGATACCAGCCCCAGCATTTT	CASSLGGAVGGYQPQHF
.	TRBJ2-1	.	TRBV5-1	TGCGCCAGCAGCTTAAGCCTCTCCTACAATGAGCAGTTCTTC	CASSLSLSYNEQFF
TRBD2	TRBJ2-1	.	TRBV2	TGTGCCAGCAGATATAGCGGGAGGAATGAGCAGTTCTTC	CASRYSGRNEQFF
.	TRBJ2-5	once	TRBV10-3	TGTGCCATCAGGCCCGACAAGGGGGAAGAGACCCAGTACTTC	CAIRPDKGEETQYF
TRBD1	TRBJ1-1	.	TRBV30	TGTGCCTGGAGTCCCATTGACAGGGGGCTCGGCACTGAAGCTTTCTTT	CAWSPIDRGLGTEAFF
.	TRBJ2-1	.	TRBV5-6	TGTGCCAGCAGCTTGGGACTAGTTTCGAATGAGCAGTTCTTC	CASSLGLVSNEQFF